This T cell receptor (beta chain) emerged from a study of cytomegalovirus exposure and HLA in healthy donors. Turning to this clone: Its antigen is currently unknown.

Germline assignment: CDR1 SNHLY and CDR2 FYNNEI. CDR3 length equals 11 residues. V was pared by 5 bases and J by 11 bases, with 12 bases between. The study drew the donors from its 120-subject validation cohort, separate from the roughly 670-subject first cohort. The study, taken as a whole, reports: Most TCR sequences were rare, but some public TCRs occurred in many donors. Testing in vitro showed a few CMV-associated chains specific for CMV antigens. The listing of 160 or so TCR beta chains classed them as cytomegalovirus-associated.

Here immunoSEQ multiplex PCR was the method, and the copy in TCRdb shows in-frame clones only, minus some. The sample lists some 110,000 clones, about 82% occurring once. The sequence was obtained from a man aged 18 to 30 in good health and CMV-seronegative. The V gene is TRBV2, the J gene TRBJ1-1; D might be TRBD1 (5 bases). Sequencing input: PBMCs. The CDR3 region is CASSSPRQAFF. CDR3 coding DNA: TGTGCCAGCAGTAGCCCTAGACAGGCTTTCTTT.